One and the same sample provided the 10 T cell receptor beta chains below, sequenced in a study of blood T cells in healthy people across ages. The authors ran a second PCR of 7 to 11 cycles using a sample-barcoded 5' primer and a J-beta primer mix. TCRdb recomputed calls from the 5' RACE reads with MiXCR, one row per CDR3 protein. The sample carries about a million distinct CDR3 sequences, about 53% recorded once. Sequencing input: blood. These receptors all come from a woman aged 55-69 years in good health.

The chain carries TRBV28 and TRBJ1-4; TRBD1 might be the D (6 bases). CDR3 length: 14 amino acids. Trimming took 6 bases from V and 10 from J, leaving 18 bases between them. The germline V gene has CDR1 MDHEN and CDR2 SYDVKM. The CDR3 reads CASSGGDRRGKLFF. The CDR3 DNA is TGTGCCAGCAGCGGGGGAGACAGGAGGGGAAAACTGTTTTTT. Supplemented by reference TRBV28 and TRBJ1-4, the full variable domain reads DVKVTQSSRYLVKRTGEKVFLECVQDMDHENMFWYRQDPGLGLRLIYFSYDVKMKEKGDIPEGYSVSREKKERFSLILESASTNQTSMYLCASSGGDRRGKLFFGSGTQLSVL.

The chain carries TRBV27 and TRBJ2-5, with TRBD1 identical over 9 bases. The DNA end is a closer match to TRBJ2-7, so the J assignment may be wrong. CDR3 length: 14 residues. Germline loops: CDR1 MNHEY, CDR2 SMNVEV (reference sequence). This CDR3 reads CASSASGTGLEQYF. CDR3 coding DNA: TGTGCCAGCAGCGCCTCCGGGACAGGGCTCGAGCAGTACTTC.

The chain links TRBV5-1 to TRBJ2-4; perhaps TRBD2 as D (5 bases). The CDR3 spans 13 residues. Trimming left V 3 bases short and J 13 bases short, with 17 bases between. Germline values: CDR1 SGHRS, CDR2 YFSETQ. CDR3 coding DNA: TGCGCCAGCAGCTCCCCTCAATCGAGGGAGCAGTACTTC. Translated, it gives CASSSPQSREQYF.

CDR3 nucleotide sequence: TGTGCCAATAGACTAGCGGGAGCCGAGACCCAGTACTTC. Its protein is CANRLAGAETQYF. This rearrangement joins TRBV7-2 to TRBJ2-5; 12 bases map to TRBD2. The CDR3 is 13 amino acids. V lost 10 bases to trimming and J lost 5 bases; unmatched junction nucleotides: 5. CDR1 and CDR2 (germline): SGHTA, FQGNSA.

The gene calls are TRBV6-6 and TRBJ2-1; TRBD2 is a possible D gene (8 bases). The V end was cut by 6 bases, the J end by 1 base, with 22 bases between. There are 18 residues in the CDR3. Germline-derived CDR1 and CDR2 are MNHNY and SVGAGI (reference sequence). The CDR3 DNA reads as TGTGCCAGCAGAGGGGGCGGGAGGCGTCGCGCATCCTACAATGAGCAGTTCTTC. This translates into CASRGGGRRRASYNEQFF.

This clonotype has more than one count but fewer than ten. The gene calls are TRBV4-1 and TRBJ2-3; 7 bases line up with TRBD2. V shed 1 base, J shed 6 bases, and the junction held 7 bases outside the gene matches. This CDR3 has 15 residues. In germline, CDR1 is MGHRA, CDR2 YSYEKL. The CDR3 loop is CASSQAKGGSDTQYF. The CDR3 DNA reads as TGCGCCAGCAGCCAAGCGAAGGGAGGGTCGGATACGCAGTATTTT.

This clonotype was seen more than once but under ten times. The chain is built from TRBV6-2 or TRBV6-3 and TRBJ2-5; tentative D call: TRBD1 (6 bases). The DNA end is a closer match to TRBJ2-7, so the J assignment may be wrong. From germline, CDR1 is MNHEY and CDR2 SVGEGT. The CDR3 has 15 amino acids. Here the CDR3 DNA reads TGTGCCAGCAGAAAAGGGGGAAAGGTGTTGTACGAGCAGTACTTC. It encodes CASRKGGKVLYEQYF.

V is TRBV2 and J is TRBJ1-2; D not resolved. The length of the CDR3 is 12 residues. CDR1 is SNHLY and CDR2 is FYNNEI in the germline V gene. V was clipped by 4 bases and J by 8 bases, with 11 bases between them. Here the CDR3 DNA reads TGTGCCAGCAGTGTGGGGAAGAGGGGCTACACCTTC. It specifies CASSVGKRGYTF. Combining the CDR3 with reference TRBV2 and TRBJ1-2 gives the whole variable domain EPEVTQTPSHQVTQMGQEVILRCVPISNHLYFYWYRQILGQKVEFLVSFYNNEISEKSEIFDDQFSVERPDGSNFTLKIRSTKLEDSAMYFCASSVGKRGYTFGSGTRLTVV.

About this clonotype: One junction end disagrees with the germline gene, perhaps due to a read error. The rearrangement links TRBV6-6 to TRBJ2-1, with D possibly being TRBD2 (6 bases). From germline, CDR1 is MNHNY and CDR2 SVGAGI (reference sequence). The CDR3 has 17 amino acids. The CDR3 DNA reads TGCGCCAGCAGTTACGTCGTTGCGGGATGGTCCTACAATGAGCAGTTCTTC. Translating gives CASSYVVAGWSYNEQFF.

This clonotype appeared a single time. The gene calls are TRBV7-6 and TRBJ2-5; D is uncertain. The ends were cut back, 3 bases at V and 3 bases at J, with 17 bases in the middle. The CDR3 extends over 16 amino acids. Per germline, CDR1 SGHVS and CDR2 FNYEAQ. CDR3 nucleotide sequence: TGTGCCAGCAGCTTCCAGCCCCTGGGAAGCAAAGAGACCCAGTACTTC. Protein sequence: CASSFQPLGSKETQYF.